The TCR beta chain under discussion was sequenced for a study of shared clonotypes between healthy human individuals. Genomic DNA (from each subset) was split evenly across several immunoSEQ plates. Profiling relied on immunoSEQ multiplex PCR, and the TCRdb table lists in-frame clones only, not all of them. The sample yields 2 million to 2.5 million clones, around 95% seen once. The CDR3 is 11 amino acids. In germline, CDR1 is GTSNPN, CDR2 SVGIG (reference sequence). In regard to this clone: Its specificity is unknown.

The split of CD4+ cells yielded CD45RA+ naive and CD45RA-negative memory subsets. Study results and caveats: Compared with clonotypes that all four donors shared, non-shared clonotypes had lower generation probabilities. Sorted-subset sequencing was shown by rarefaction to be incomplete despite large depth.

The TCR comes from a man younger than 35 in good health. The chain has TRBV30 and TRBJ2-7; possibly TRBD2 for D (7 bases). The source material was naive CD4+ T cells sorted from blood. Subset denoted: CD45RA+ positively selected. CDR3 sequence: CASGGWEEQYF. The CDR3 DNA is TGTGCTTCGGGGGGCTGGGAAGAGCAGTACTTC.